This TCR beta chain was recorded in a study of PD-L1 blockade in urothelial cancer. Trimming pared 6 bases from V and 2 bases from J, leaving 14 bases between. Germline assignment: CDR1 MNHEY and CDR2 SVGAGI. The CDR3 is made up of 14 amino acids. TCRdb keeps only in-frame clones here, not all; method: immunoSEQ multiplex PCR. The sample has roughly 63,000 clones, about four fifths seen once. This sample's time point: pretreatment peripheral blood. Urothelial carcinoma affected the patients, and it was locally advanced or metastatic. The TCR comes from a man aged 70 or older with urothelial cancer. The chain combines TRBV6-5 with TRBJ2-7; TRBD1 is a possible D gene (6 bases). This specimen was PBMCs, taken around atezolizumab (anti-PD-L1) treatment. CDR3 sequence (DNA): TGTGCCAGCAGGTCACAGGGCTTCGCCTACGAGCAGTACTTC. Translated: CASRSQGFAYEQYF.